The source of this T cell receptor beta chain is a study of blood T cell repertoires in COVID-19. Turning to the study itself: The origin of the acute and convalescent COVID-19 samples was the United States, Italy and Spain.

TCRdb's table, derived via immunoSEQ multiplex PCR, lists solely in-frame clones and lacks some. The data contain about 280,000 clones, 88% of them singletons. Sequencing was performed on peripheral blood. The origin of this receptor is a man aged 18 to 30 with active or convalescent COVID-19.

The CDR3 nucleotides are TGTGCCAGTAGTATTAGGACTAGCGGGTCCACAGATACGCAGTATTTT. Amino acid sequence: CASSIRTSGSTDTQYF. V and J are TRBV19 and TRBJ2-3; 11 bases align to TRBD2. CDR3 length equals 16 residues. Germline loops: CDR1 LNHDA, CDR2 SQIVND (reference sequence). The ends lost 3 bases at V and 2 bases at J; junction bases unmatched: 4.